The sequence of this T cell receptor (beta chain) was determined in a study of cytotoxic CD8 clonotypes in ibrutinib-treated CLL. Regarding the study as a whole: Sampling of sustained-remission and progressing patients occurred at differing times. Once treatment began, public clonotypes, which were uncommon, contracted or stayed stable.

To note about this clone: The antigen is unknown.

About 2.2 micrograms of genomic DNA, which was extracted from cryopreserved PBMCs, served as the material used for the TCR beta libraries. Germline CDR1 and CDR2: SNHLY and FYNNEI. The length of the CDR3 is 14 residues. The ends were cut back, 6 bases at V and 2 bases at J, with 14 bases in the middle. Measured with immunoSEQ multiplex PCR; TCRdb has only the in-frame clones, and not every one. Counted here are just over 200,000 clones, more than 70% occurring once; the ten biggest clones make up roughly an eighth. The receptor was derived from a human donor with chronic lymphocytic leukemia. The J gene is TRBJ2-7, the V gene TRBV2; D is possibly TRBD2 (6 bases). The specimen was PBMCs, collected after 12 months of ibrutinib treatment. CDR3 residues: CASSPQLATYEQYF. The CDR3 DNA reads as TGTGCCAGCAGCCCACAACTAGCCACCTACGAGCAGTACTTC.